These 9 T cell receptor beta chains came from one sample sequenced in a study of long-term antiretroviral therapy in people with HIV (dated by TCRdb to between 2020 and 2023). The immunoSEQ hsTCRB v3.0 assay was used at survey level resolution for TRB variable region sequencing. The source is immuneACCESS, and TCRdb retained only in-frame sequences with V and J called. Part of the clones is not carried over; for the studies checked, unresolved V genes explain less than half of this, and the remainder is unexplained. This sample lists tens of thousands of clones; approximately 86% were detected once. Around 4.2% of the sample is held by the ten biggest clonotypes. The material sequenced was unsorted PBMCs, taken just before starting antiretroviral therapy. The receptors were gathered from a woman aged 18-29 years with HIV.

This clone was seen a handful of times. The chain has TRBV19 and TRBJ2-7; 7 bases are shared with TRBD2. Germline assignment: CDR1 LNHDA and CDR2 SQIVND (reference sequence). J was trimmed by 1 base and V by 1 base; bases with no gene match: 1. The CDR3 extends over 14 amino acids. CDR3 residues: CASSIAGGSYEQYF. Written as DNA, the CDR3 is TGTGCCAGTAGTATAGCGGGAGGTTCCTACGAGCAGTACTTC. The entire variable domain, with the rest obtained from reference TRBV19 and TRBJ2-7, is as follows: DGGITQSPKYLFRKEGQNVTLSCEQNLNHDAMYWYRQDPGQGLRLIYYSQIVNDFQKGDIAEGYSVSREKKESFPLTVTSAQKNPTAFYLCASSIAGGSYEQYFGPGTRLTVT.

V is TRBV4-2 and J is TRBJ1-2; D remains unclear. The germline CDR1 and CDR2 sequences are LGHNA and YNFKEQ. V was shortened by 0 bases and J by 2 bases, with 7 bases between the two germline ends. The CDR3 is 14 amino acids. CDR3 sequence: CASSQEGLNYGYTF. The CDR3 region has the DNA TGTGCCAGCAGCCAAGAAGGCCTGAACTATGGCTACACCTTC.

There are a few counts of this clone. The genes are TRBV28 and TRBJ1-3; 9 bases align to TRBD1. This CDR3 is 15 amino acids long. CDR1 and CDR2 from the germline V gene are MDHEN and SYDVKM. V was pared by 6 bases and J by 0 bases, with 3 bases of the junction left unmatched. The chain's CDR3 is CASRYRGPSGNTIYF. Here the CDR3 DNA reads TGTGCCAGCAGGTACAGGGGGCCCTCTGGAAACACCATATATTTT.

CDR3 sequence (DNA): TGTGCCAGCAGCTTAGACGGAGGGGGCGAAGTGGACTACACCTTC. Protein product: CASSLDGGGEVDYTF. The chain combines TRBV11-1 with TRBJ1-2; 7 bases map to TRBD1. This CDR3 comprises 15 residues. Germline loops: CDR1 SGHAT, CDR2 FQDESV (reference sequence). The V segment lost 1 base and the J segment 10 bases; nucleotides outside the gene matches: 12.

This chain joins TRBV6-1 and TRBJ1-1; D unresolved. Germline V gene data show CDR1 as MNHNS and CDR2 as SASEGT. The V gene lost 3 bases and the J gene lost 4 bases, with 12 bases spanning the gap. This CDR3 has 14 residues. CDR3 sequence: CASSEVLWSTEAFF. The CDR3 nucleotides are TGTGCCAGCAGTGAGGTTCTATGGTCCACTGAAGCTTTCTTT.

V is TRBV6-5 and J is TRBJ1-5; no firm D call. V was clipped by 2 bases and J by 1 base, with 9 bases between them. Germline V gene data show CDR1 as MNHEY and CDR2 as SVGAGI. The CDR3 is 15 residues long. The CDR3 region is CASSYKGTSNQPQHF. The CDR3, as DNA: TGTGCCAGCAGTTACAAGGGAACAAGCAATCAGCCCCAGCATTTT.

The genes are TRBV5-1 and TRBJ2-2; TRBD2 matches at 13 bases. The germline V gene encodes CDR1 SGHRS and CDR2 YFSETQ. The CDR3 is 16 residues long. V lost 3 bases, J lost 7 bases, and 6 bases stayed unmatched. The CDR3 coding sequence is TGCGCCAGCAGCTCGACGGGACTAGCGGGAATCGGGGAGCTGTTTTTT. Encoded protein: CASSSTGLAGIGELFF.

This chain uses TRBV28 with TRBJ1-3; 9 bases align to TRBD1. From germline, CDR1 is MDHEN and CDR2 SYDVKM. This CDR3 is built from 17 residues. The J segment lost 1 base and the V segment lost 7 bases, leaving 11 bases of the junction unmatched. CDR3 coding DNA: TGTGCCAGCATTACCAGTGGGGGGACAGGGTCTGGAAACACCATATATTTT. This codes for CASITSGGTGSGNTIYF.

The CDR3 reads CASSSSGTYGYTF. The CDR3 DNA reads as TGTGCCAGCAGCTCCTCAGGGACCTATGGCTACACCTTC. The chain couples TRBV5-4 to TRBJ1-2, with D maybe TRBD1 (5 bases). The CDR3 runs to 13 residues. The germline V and J ends were trimmed by 3 bases and 4 bases, with 10 bases remaining between them. CDR1 and CDR2 from the germline V gene are SGHNT and YYREEE (reference sequence). Full variable domain (missing parts from reference TRBV5-4 and TRBJ1-2): ETGVTQSPTHLIKTRGQQVTLRCSSQSGHNTVSWYQQALGQGPQFIFQYYREEENGRGNFPPRFSGLQFPNYSSELNVNALELDDSALYLCASSSSGTYGYTFGSGTRLTVV.